Listed below are T cell receptor beta chains from one sample, sequenced in a study of early T cells in non-severe SARS-CoV-2 infection. TCRdb independently ran MiXCR on the 5' RACE reads; one entry per CDR3 protein. This sample has about 55,000 distinct CDR3 sequences, with 14% to 15% found just once. The sample consisted of whole blood, taken at baseline. The receptor set was obtained from an adult who was a healthcare worker with PCR-confirmed SARS-CoV-2 infection or an uninfected control (not recorded which). The CDR3 runs from the conserved cysteine through the conserved F or W. A D gene is named only where the DNA matches it firmly. Size is omitted from some rows. Given values are once, few, many or a class for expanded clones.

v_gene,d_gene,j_gene,abundance,CDR3nt,CDR3aa
TRBV11-3,TRBD2,TRBJ2-1,NA,TGTGCCAGCAGCTTGAGTAGCGGGAGAAACAATGAGCAGTTCTTC,CASSLSSGRNNEQFF
TRBV28,NA,TRBJ2-5,medium-sized,TGTGCCAGCAGCCAGGGAGGAGCGTTAGAGACCCAGTACTTC,CASSQGGALETQYF
TRBV7-9,NA,TRBJ2-4,NA,TGTGCCAGCAGCTTACTATCGGGGGAGCACATTCAGTACTTC,CASSLLSGEHIQYF
TRBV28,TRBD1,TRBJ2-7,many,TGTGCCAGCAGTCCTCACAGGGGGCTGATCTCCTACGAGCAGTACTTC,CASSPHRGLISYEQYF
TRBV6-4,NA,TRBJ1-5,many,TGTGCCAGCAGTCCAGACAGCAGATATTCGTATAGCAATCAGCCCCAGCATTTT,CASSPDSRYSYSNQPQHF
TRBV28,TRBD2,TRBJ2-5,many,TGTGCCAGCCGACTAGCCGGGGAGACCCAGTACTTC,CASRLAGETQYF
TRBV6-5,NA,TRBJ2-2,NA,TGTGCCAGCAGTTACTTTCTATCCGGGACATCTTTCACCGGGGAGCTGTTTTTT,CASSYFLSGTSFTGELFF
TRBV27,NA,TRBJ2-5,few,TGTGCCAGCAGTTTATTCGGCGGGACCGACCAAGAGACCCAGTACTTC,CASSLFGGTDQETQYF
TRBV27,NA,TRBJ2-3,few,TGTGCCAGCAGGACAGATACGCAGTATTTT,CASRTDTQYF
TRBV12-3/TRBV12-4,TRBD2,TRBJ2-1,NA,TGTGCCAGCAGTTCTAGCGGGGGGGCGCGCGACAATGAGCAGTTCTTC,CASSSSGGARDNEQFF
TRBV12-5,NA,TRBJ1-1,NA,TGTGCTAGTGGTAAACAGGGAGGCACTGAAGCTTTCTTT,CASGKQGGTEAFF
TRBV5-1,NA,TRBJ1-1,few,TGCGCCAGCAGCTTGGCCCCCGGACTCGACATGAACACTGAAGCTTTCTTT,CASSLAPGLDMNTEAFF
TRBV27,NA,TRBJ2-7,many,TGTGCCAGCAGTTTAGGGCGGGTTACCTACGAGCAGTACTTC,CASSLGRVTYEQYF
TRBV29-1,TRBD1,TRBJ2-1,NA,TGCAGCGTTGATAACAGGGACAGCTCCTACAATGAGCAGTTCTTC,CSVDNRDSSYNEQFF
TRBV10-2,TRBD1,TRBJ1-3,NA,TGCGCCAGCAGTGACGAGGGGGCAAAAGGAAACACCATATATTTT,CASSDEGAKGNTIYF
TRBV19,NA,TRBJ1-2,few,TGTGCCAGTACCGCGGACTATTATGGCTACACCTTC,CASTADYYGYTF
TRBV18,NA,TRBJ1-2,many,TGTGCCAGCTCACTAGATCCGGGACTCAACTATGGCTACACCTTC,CASSLDPGLNYGYTF
TRBV29-1,TRBD2,TRBJ2-7,NA,TGCAGCGTTGAAAATGGGACTAGCGATTCCTACGAGCAGTACTTC,CSVENGTSDSYEQYF
TRBV11-2,NA,TRBJ2-7,few,TGTGCCAGCAGCTCCGTGGGGCGTACCAACGAGCAGTACTTC,CASSSVGRTNEQYF
TRBV6-6,NA,TRBJ2-7,few,TGTGCCAGCAGCTCTTCTACGAGCGAGCAGTACTTC,CASSSSTSEQYF
TRBV5-1,NA,TRBJ2-5,few,TGCGCCAGCAGTGCGTCTCGAGAGACCCAGTACTTC,CASSASRETQYF
TRBV21-1,NA,TRBJ2-6,few,TGTGCCAGCAGCCACGGAGGGGGACAGGGATCTGGGGCCAACGTCCTGACTTTC,CASSHGGGQGSGANVLTF
TRBV3-1,NA,TRBJ2-7,many,TGTGCCAGCAGCATTCTAGAGGAGCAGTACTTC,CASSILEEQYF
TRBV12-5,NA,TRBJ1-1,few,TGTATACACAGTGAAGCTTTCTTT,CIHSEAFF
TRBV20-1,TRBD2,TRBJ2-5,few,TGCAGTGCCCTCCGGGGGGAGTACCAAGAGACCCAGTACTTC,CSALRGEYQETQYF
TRBV10-3,TRBD1,TRBJ1-5,few,TGTGCCATAACAGGGGACTTGGATCAGCCCCAGCATTTT,CAITGDLDQPQHF
TRBV6-1,NA,TRBJ1-1,NA,TGTGCCAGCAGCCCACAGCGGACAGTCACTGAAGCTTTCTTT,CASSPQRTVTEAFF
TRBV11-3,NA,TRBJ2-3,few,TGTGCCAGCAGCTTAGGGATCGACTCCACAGATACGCAGTATTTT,CASSLGIDSTDTQYF
TRBV2,NA,TRBJ1-5,NA,TGTGCCAGCAGGGGGGACGGCAATCAGCCCCAGCATTTT,CASRGDGNQPQHF
TRBV11-2,TRBD1,TRBJ1-1,few,TGTGCCAGCAGCTTAAGGACAGGGGGTTGGGCCACTGAAGCTTTCTTT,CASSLRTGGWATEAFF
TRBV30,NA,TRBJ2-6,NA,TGTGCCTGGAACGACAAGGCTGGGGCCAACGTCCTGACTTTC,CAWNDKAGANVLTF
TRBV20-1,TRBD1,TRBJ2-7,many,TGCAGTGCTAGGGAGGGGGACAGGGGGTACGAGCAGTACTTC,CSAREGDRGYEQYF
TRBV28,NA,TRBJ2-6,few,TGTGCCAGCAGTTTATGGTTAGGGGCAGGGGCCAACGTCCTGACTTTC,CASSLWLGAGANVLTF
TRBV20-1,TRBD2,TRBJ2-1,few,TGCAGTGCTAGAGATCATCAGGGACTAGCTTCCGAGCAGTTCTTC,CSARDHQGLASEQFF
TRBV7-2,NA,TRBJ2-7,NA,TGTGCCAGCAGCTTAATGGACTCCTTCTCCTACGAGCAGTACTTC,CASSLMDSFSYEQYF
TRBV11-2,NA,TRBJ2-2,NA,TGTGCCAGCAGCTTGGAAAGAAGGGGGTCCCACCACGCCGGGAACACCGGGGAGCTGTTTTTT,CASSLERRGSHHAGNTGELFF
TRBV4-1,NA,TRBJ2-3,few,TGCGCCAGCAGCCAATATTGGAGAAACACAGATACGCAGTATTTT,CASSQYWRNTDTQYF
TRBV9,NA,TRBJ1-3,few,TGTGCCAGCAGCCAAGTAATAGCTGGAAACACCATATATTTT,CASSQVIAGNTIYF
TRBV5-1,NA,TRBJ1-6,few,TGCGCCAGCAGCCCAACCACAGGGTCTAATTCACCCCTCCACTTT,CASSPTTGSNSPLHF
TRBV11-2,TRBD2,TRBJ2-3,many,TGTGCCAGCAGCTCCGGACTAGCGGGAGGGTTAGCAGATACGCAGTATTTT,CASSSGLAGGLADTQYF
TRBV19,TRBD2,TRBJ2-7,medium-sized,TGTGCCAGTAGTAGTTTGGCGGGAGCGGCCTACGAGCAGTACTTC,CASSSLAGAAYEQYF
TRBV20-1,NA,TRBJ2-5,NA,TGCAGTGCTAGTGAGTGGGGGGGGCCAGAAGAGACCCAGTACTTC,CSASEWGGPEETQYF
TRBV7-9,TRBD2,TRBJ2-1,medium-sized,TGTGCCAGCAGCTTATTTCCTAGCGGGGGGGCCAGGGAGCAGTTCTTC,CASSLFPSGGAREQFF
TRBV5-4,TRBD1,TRBJ2-2,NA,TGTGCTAGCAGCTTAGGACAGGGGCGGAATTCCGGGGAGCTGTTTTTT,CASSLGQGRNSGELFF
TRBV18,NA,TRBJ1-1,few,TGTGCCAGCTCACCTTCGACTCTGAACACTGAAGCTTTCTTT,CASSPSTLNTEAFF
TRBV12-3/TRBV12-4,TRBD1,TRBJ1-1,few,TGTGCCAGCAGTCCGCGGGACAGGGCGAACACTGAAGCTTTCTTT,CASSPRDRANTEAFF
TRBV4-1,TRBD1,TRBJ2-7,few,TGCGCCAGCAGCCAAGATTCAGGCAGGGGGCATCACGAGCAGTACTTC,CASSQDSGRGHHEQYF
TRBV6-5,NA,TRBJ1-2,few,TGTGCCAGCGGTGGGGAAATATATGGCTACACCTTC,CASGGEIYGYTF